Listed here are 13 T cell receptor beta chains from one sample, sequenced in a study of blood T cell repertoires in COVID-19. Sequencing used immunoSEQ multiplex PCR; TCRdb keeps in-frame clones, though not all of them. The table shows about 46,000 clones, with roughly 86% occurring only once. The sequenced sample consisted of peripheral blood. The source is a man aged 55 to 69 with active or convalescent COVID-19.

The chain links TRBV19 to TRBJ1-1, with D possibly matching TRBD1 (5 bases). The CDR3 sequence is 17 residues long. Looked up from germline, CDR1 is LNHDA and CDR2 is SQIVND (reference sequence). Trimming took 5 bases from V and 6 from J, leaving 25 bases between them. In nucleotides, the CDR3 is TGTGCCAGTAGTTCCCTCGGTAGGACAACTACGCGACCTGAAGCTTTCTTT. It specifies CASSSLGRTTTRPEAFF.

The J gene is TRBJ2-3, the V gene TRBV18; 11 bases map to TRBD2. J lost 3 bases, V lost 3 bases, and 5 bases had no gene match. Germline V lookup: CDR1 KGHSH, CDR2 LQKENI. The CDR3 sequence is 16 residues long. The CDR3 here is CASSPGTSGRTDTQYF. DNA for the CDR3: TGTGCCAGCTCACCTGGGACTAGCGGTCGGACAGATACGCAGTATTTT.

The genes are TRBV27 and TRBJ2-3; TRBD1 might be the D (6 bases). With 6 bases removed from V and 4 bases from J, the gap between germline ends came to 14 bases. The CDR3 spans 14 residues. The germline V gene has CDR1 MNHEY and CDR2 SMNVEV (reference sequence). CDR3 protein: CASRINRVPDTQYF. The CDR3 DNA reads TGTGCCAGCAGGATAAACAGGGTACCAGATACGCAGTATTTT.

This clone turned up a few times. The V gene is TRBV7-6, the J gene TRBJ1-1; D perhaps matches TRBD1 (5 bases). The CDR3 consists of 15 residues. Trimming cost V 2 bases and J 3 bases, with 13 bases left between them. The germline V gene has CDR1 SGHVS and CDR2 FNYEAQ. The DNA of the CDR3 is TGTGCCAGCAGCTTAAACCCCAAAGGGGACACTGAAGCTTTCTTT. Translation gives CASSLNPKGDTEAFF. Full variable domain (missing parts from reference TRBV7-6 and TRBJ1-1): GAGVSQSPRYKVTKRGQDVALRCDPISGHVSLYWYRQALGQGPEFLTYFNYEAQQDKSGLPNDRFSAERPEGSISTLTIQRTEQRDSAMYRCASSLNPKGDTEAFFGQGTRLTVV.

The chain uses TRBV3-1 (or the pseudogene TRBV3-2) and TRBJ1-3, with D hard to call. The germline V gene has CDR1 LGHDT and CDR2 YNNKEL (reference sequence). The CDR3 extends over 15 amino acids. The ends were cut back, 1 base at V and 3 bases at J, with 10 bases in the middle. CDR3 sequence: CASSQGVSGGNTIYF. The CDR3 coding sequence is TGTGCCAGCAGCCAAGGTGTTTCGGGTGGAAACACCATATATTTT.

V and J are TRBV12-5 and TRBJ1-5; 7 positions agree with TRBD1. The V gene end was trimmed by 7 bases and the J gene end by 6 bases; junction bases not matched to a gene: 21. CDR1 is LGHNT and CDR2 is FRNRAP in the germline V gene. This CDR3 is 18 amino acids long. CDR3 sequence reads: CASDSPGQTNPLPQPQHF. Written as DNA, the CDR3 is TGTGCTAGTGACAGTCCGGGACAGACGAACCCTCTCCCTCAGCCCCAGCATTTT.

The chain links TRBV7-9 to TRBJ1-4; D remains ambiguous. Per germline, CDR1 SEHNR and CDR2 FQNEAQ (reference sequence). Trimming cost V 2 bases and J 11 bases, with 15 bases left between them. The CDR3 extends over 14 amino acids. This CDR3 is CASSLIGPAGKLFF. DNA for the CDR3: TGTGCCAGCAGCTTAATAGGGCCAGCGGGGAAACTGTTTTTT.

A single count supports this clone. The DNA for the CDR3 is TGTGCCAGCTCACCGGGCCCGGACAGGGTAACCTACGAGCAGTACTTC. It encodes CASSPGPDRVTYEQYF. The chain carries TRBV18 and TRBJ2-7; 8 bases fit TRBD1. V gave up 3 bases and J gave up 2 bases; unmatched junction bases: 9. The CDR3 runs 16 residues. Germline values: CDR1 KGHSH, CDR2 LQKENI. Drawing the rest from reference TRBV18 and TRBJ2-7, the complete variable domain is NAGVMQNPRHLVRRRGQEARLRCSPMKGHSHVYWYRQLPEEGLKFMVYLQKENIIDESGMPKERFSAEFPKEGPSILRIQQVVRGDSAAYFCASSPGPDRVTYEQYFGPGTRLTVT.

The J gene is TRBJ2-7, the V gene TRBV12-3 or TRBV12-4, with 7 bases matching TRBD1. This CDR3 is built from 13 residues. The ends lost 4 bases at V and 2 bases at J; junction bases unmatched: 2. CDR3 bases: TGTGCCAGCAGTTCGGGACAGCCCTACGAGCAGTACTTC. Residues: CASSSGQPYEQYF.

This sequence joins TRBV5-6 and TRBJ1-2, with 8 bases identical to TRBD1. CDR3 length equals 12 residues. CDR1 and CDR2 (germline): SGHDT, YYEEEE. V was pared by 3 bases and J by 6 bases, with 1 base of the junction left unmatched. For the CDR3, the DNA is TGTGCCAGCAGCTCACAGGGGGATGGCTACACCTTC. It encodes CASSSQGDGYTF.

The rearrangement links TRBV5-5 to TRBJ1-5; TRBD1 matches 9 bases. Per germline, CDR1 SGHKS and CDR2 YYEKEE (reference sequence). With 4 bases clipped from V and 5 bases from J, the junction kept 10 bases outside the gene matches. The CDR3 totals 16 residues. This chain's CDR3 is CASSPGNGQGHQPQHF. DNA for the CDR3: TGTGCCAGCAGCCCTGGGAATGGACAGGGGCATCAGCCCCAGCATTTT.

The rearrangement joins TRBV3-1 (or the pseudogene TRBV3-2) to TRBJ1-3; possible D gene TRBD1, 6 bases. V lost 4 bases to trimming and J lost 1 base, with 11 bases between them. The CDR3 totals 15 residues. Germline V gene sequence: CDR1 LGHDT, CDR2 YNNKEL (reference sequence). The CDR3 reads CASSPLQGSGNTIYF. The CDR3 DNA sequence: TGTGCCAGCAGCCCTCTACAGGGTTCTGGAAACACCATATATTTT.

This chain connects TRBV30 to TRBJ1-2, with a weak D call TRBD1 (5 bases). The germline V gene encodes CDR1 GTSNPN and CDR2 SVGIG (reference sequence). V was shortened by 3 bases and J by 8 bases, with 25 bases between the two germline ends. This CDR3 has 16 residues. CDR3 in DNA: TGTGCCTGGAGCAAGGGGCCGACGGAATCTTATGGGGGCTACACCTTC. Translated, it gives CAWSKGPTESYGGYTF.